The clone carrying this TCR beta chain was recorded at least ten times. Time point defined: longitudinal time-point 2. This record belongs to a study of neurological immune-mediated disorders. In germline, CDR1 is DFQATT, CDR2 SNEGSKA (reference sequence). The CDR3 length is 14 residues. J gave up 3 bases and V 7 bases, and 8 bases lay outside the gene matches. 5'RACE with 10-nucleotide random UMIs produced the cDNA. Via MiXCR, TCRdb re-called the 5' RACE reads, giving one row per CDR3 protein. In the table there are 57,000 or so distinct CDR3 sequences, more than 9.5% of which are singletons. The TCR originated in a young man in good health. The sample comprised PBMCs. The chain couples TRBV20-1 to TRBJ2-3; 9 bases align to TRBD1. Here the CDR3 reads CSGHRDRVTDTQYF. The CDR3 nucleotides are TGCAGTGGTCACCGGGACAGGGTTACAGATACGCAGTATTTT.